This T cell receptor beta chain was sequenced during a study of blood T cell repertoires in COVID-19. For the study at large: Collection of acute and convalescent COVID-19 samples took place in the United States, Italy and Spain.

Original methodology: Amplification of reference gene primers provided the estimated nucleated cell counts. The data were produced by immunoSEQ multiplex PCR, yet TCRdb's version contains in-frame clones alone and is incomplete. Clone size and the V and J calls come from that table; the DNA yielded D and trimming. The sample contains about 250,000 clones, roughly 80% of which appear only once. CDR3 size: 16 residues. V was clipped by 5 bases and J by 7 bases, with 23 bases between them. Germline V lookup: CDR1 MDHEN, CDR2 SYDVKM. All enrollees were roughly 18 to 100 years old and from 24 US areas. No more than 2 weeks before study entry, exposed participants had met a case of COVID-19.

This sequence was found in a man aged 35-49 years who had been exposed to COVID-19. The specimen was PBMCs or T cells enriched from blood (not recorded which). V gene TRBV28 combines with J gene TRBJ1-1; D is possibly TRBD1 (6 bases). Written as DNA, the CDR3 is TGTGCCAGCAGTCCCGGCGGACTAGGGGGGGCGGTTGAAGCTTTCTTT. It translates to CASSPGGLGGAVEAFF.